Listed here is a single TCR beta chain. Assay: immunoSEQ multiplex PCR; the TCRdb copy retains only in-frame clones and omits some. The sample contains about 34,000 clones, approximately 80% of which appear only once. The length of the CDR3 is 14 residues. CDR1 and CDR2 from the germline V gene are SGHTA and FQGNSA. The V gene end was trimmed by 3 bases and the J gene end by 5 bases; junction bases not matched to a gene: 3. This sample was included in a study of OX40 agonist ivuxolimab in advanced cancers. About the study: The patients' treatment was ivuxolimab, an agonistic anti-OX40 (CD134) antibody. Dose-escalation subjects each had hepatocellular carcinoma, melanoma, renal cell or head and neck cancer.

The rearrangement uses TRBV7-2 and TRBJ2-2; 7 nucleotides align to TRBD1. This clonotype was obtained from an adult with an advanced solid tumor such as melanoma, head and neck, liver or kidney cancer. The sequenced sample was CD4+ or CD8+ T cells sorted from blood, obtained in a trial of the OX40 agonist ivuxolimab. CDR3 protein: CASSFDRATGELFF. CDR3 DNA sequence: TGTGCCAGCAGCTTCGACAGGGCGACCGGGGAGCTGTTTTTT.